This T cell receptor (beta chain) was identified during a study of cytomegalovirus exposure and HLA in healthy donors. Primers included in the PCR were 60 Vbeta and 13 Jbeta primers. This table comes from immunoSEQ multiplex PCR, and its TCRdb copy is limited to in-frame clones, with some not included. The data include 200,000 to 250,000 clones; the top ten clones carry about 0.9%. The receptor was isolated from a woman aged 25-40 years in good health and CMV-seropositive. Sequenced material: PBMCs.

In DNA form, the CDR3 reads TGTGCCAGCAGCTGGAGTCCAAATCAGCCCCAGCATTTT. Its protein product is CASSWSPNQPQHF. The V and J genes are TRBV11-2 and TRBJ1-5, with D unresolved. Germline V CDR1 and CDR2: SGHAT, FQNNGV. V lost 4 bases and J 4 bases, leaving 8 bases between the germline ends. The CDR3 totals 13 residues.